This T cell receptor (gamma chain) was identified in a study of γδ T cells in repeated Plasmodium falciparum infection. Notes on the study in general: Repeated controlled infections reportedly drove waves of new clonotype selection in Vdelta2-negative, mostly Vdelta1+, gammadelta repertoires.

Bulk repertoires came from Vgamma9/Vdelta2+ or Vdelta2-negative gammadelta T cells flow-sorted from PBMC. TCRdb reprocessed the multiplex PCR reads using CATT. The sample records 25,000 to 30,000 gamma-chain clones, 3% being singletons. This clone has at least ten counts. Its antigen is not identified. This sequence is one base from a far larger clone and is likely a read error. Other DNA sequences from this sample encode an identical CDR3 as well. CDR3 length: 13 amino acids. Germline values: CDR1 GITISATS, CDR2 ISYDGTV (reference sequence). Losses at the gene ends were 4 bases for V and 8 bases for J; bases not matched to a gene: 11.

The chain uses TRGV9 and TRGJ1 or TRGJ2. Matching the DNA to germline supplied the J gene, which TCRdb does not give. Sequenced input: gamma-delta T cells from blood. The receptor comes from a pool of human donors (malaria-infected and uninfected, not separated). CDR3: CALWEPIGNKKLF. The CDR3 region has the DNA TGTGCCTTGTGGGAACCTATCGGGAATAAGAAACTCTTT.